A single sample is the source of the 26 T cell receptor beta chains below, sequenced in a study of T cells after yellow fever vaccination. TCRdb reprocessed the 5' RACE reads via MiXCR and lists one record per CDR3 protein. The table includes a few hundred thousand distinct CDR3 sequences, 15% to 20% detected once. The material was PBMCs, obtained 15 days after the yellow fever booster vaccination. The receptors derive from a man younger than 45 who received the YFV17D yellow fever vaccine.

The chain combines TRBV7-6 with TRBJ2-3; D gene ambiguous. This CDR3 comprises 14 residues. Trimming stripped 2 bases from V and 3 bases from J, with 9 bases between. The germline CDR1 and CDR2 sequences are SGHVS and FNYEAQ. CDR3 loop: CASSLSITTDTQYF. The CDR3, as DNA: TGTGCCAGCAGCTTAAGTATCACGACAGATACGCAGTATTTT.

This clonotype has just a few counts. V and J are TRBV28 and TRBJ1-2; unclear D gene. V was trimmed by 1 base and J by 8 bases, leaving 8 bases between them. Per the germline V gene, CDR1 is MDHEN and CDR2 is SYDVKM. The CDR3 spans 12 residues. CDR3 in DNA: TGTGCCAGCAGTTTATACGGGCGAGGCTACACCTTC. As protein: CASSLYGRGYTF.

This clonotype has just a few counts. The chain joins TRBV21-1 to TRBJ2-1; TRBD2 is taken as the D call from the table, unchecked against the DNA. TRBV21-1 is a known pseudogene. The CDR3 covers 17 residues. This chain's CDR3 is CATTGRGSPQTYNEQFF. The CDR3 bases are TGTGCCACCACAGGGAGGGGCTCCCCGCAGACTTACAATGAGCAGTTCTTC.

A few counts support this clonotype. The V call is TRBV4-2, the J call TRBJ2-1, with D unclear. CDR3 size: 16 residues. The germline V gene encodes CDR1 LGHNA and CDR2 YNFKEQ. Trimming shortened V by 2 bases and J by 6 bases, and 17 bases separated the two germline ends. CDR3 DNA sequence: TGTGCCAGCAGCCAAATAGACCATATGCCCCCCAATGAGCAGTTCTTC. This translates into CASSQIDHMPPNEQFF.

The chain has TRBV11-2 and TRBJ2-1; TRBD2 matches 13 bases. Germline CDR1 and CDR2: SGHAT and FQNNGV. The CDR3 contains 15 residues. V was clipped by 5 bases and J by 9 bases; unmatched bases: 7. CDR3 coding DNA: TGTGCCAGCAGCACAGGACTAGCGGGAGAGAGTGAGCAGTTCTTC. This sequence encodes CASSTGLAGESEQFF.

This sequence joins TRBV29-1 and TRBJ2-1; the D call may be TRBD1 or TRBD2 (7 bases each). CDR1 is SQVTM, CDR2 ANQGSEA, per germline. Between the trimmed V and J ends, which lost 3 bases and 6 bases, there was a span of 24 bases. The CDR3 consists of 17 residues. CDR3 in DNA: TGCAGCGTTGACGAGGTGGGGGGACAGCGGGGAAGCAATGAGCAGTTCTTC. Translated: CSVDEVGGQRGSNEQFF.

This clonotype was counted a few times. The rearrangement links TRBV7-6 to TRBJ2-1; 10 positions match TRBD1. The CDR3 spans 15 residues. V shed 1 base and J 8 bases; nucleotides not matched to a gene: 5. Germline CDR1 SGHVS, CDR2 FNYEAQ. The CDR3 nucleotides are TGTGCCAGCAGCTTAGGACAGGGGGCGCGCGATGAGCAGTTCTTC. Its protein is CASSLGQGARDEQFF.

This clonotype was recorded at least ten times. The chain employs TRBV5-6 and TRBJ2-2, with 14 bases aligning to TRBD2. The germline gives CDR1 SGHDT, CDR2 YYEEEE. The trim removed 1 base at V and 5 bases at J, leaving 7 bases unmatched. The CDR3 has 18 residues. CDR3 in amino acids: CASSLWTSGRKGTGELFF. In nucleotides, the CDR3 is TGTGCCAGCAGCTTGTGGACTAGCGGGAGGAAGGGAACCGGGGAGCTGTTTTTT.

CDR3 in DNA: TGTGCCAGCAGCTCATTAGCGGGAGTGGATACGCAGTATTTT. The encoded protein is CASSSLAGVDTQYF. The genes are TRBV5-6 and TRBJ2-3, with 9 bases aligning to TRBD2. The CDR3 loop spans 14 amino acids. The V gene end was trimmed by 3 bases and the J gene end by 6 bases; junction bases not matched to a gene: 5. Germline V CDR1 and CDR2: SGHDT, YYEEEE.

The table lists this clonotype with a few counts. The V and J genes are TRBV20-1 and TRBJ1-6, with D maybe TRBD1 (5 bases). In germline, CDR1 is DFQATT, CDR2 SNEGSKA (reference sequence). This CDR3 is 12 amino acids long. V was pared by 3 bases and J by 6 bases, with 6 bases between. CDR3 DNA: TGCAGTGCTAGGGGGGGTAATTCACCCCTCCACTTT. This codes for CSARGGNSPLHF.

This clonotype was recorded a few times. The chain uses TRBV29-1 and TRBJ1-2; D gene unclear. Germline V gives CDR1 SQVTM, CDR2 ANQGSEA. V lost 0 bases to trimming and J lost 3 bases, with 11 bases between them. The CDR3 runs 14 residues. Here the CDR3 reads CSVEDPRRDYGYTF. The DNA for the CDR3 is TGCAGCGTTGAAGACCCTCGGCGGGACTATGGCTACACCTTC.

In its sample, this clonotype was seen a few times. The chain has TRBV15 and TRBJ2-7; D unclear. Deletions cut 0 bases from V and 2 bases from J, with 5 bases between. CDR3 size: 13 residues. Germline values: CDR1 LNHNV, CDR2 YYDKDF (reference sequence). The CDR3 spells CATSRDYPYEQYF. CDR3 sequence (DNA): TGTGCCACCAGCAGAGATTATCCCTACGAGCAGTACTTC.

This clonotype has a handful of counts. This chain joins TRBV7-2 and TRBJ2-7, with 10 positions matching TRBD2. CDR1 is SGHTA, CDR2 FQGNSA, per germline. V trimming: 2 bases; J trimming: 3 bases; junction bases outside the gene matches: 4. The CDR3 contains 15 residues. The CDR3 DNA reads TGTGCCAGCAGCTTAAGGCTAGCGGGGGACTACGAGCAGTACTTC. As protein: CASSLRLAGDYEQYF.

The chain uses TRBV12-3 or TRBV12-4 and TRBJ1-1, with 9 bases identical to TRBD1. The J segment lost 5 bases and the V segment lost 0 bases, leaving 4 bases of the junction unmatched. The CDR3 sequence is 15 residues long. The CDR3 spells CASSLAGQGSTEAFF. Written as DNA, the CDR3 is TGTGCCAGCAGTTTAGCTGGACAGGGGAGTACTGAAGCTTTCTTT.

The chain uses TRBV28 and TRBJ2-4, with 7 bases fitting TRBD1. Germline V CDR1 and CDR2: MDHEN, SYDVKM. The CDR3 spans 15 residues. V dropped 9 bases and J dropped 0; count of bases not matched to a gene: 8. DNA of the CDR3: TGTGCCAGTGGGGACAGATCTTTAGCCAAAAACATTCAGTACTTC. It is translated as CASGDRSLAKNIQYF.

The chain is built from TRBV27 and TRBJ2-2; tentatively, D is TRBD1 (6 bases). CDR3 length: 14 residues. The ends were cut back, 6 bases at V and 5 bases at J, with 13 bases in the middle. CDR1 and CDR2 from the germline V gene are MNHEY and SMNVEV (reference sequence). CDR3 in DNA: TGTGCCAGCAGCCAACAGGGCTGGACCGGGGAGCTGTTTTTT. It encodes CASSQQGWTGELFF.

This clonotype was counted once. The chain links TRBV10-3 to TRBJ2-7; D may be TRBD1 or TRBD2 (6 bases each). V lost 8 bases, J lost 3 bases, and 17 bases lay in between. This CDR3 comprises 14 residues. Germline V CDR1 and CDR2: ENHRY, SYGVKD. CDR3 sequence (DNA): TGTGCCATCCCTGGGACTGGGACAAGCTACGAGCAGTACTTC. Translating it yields CAIPGTGTSYEQYF.

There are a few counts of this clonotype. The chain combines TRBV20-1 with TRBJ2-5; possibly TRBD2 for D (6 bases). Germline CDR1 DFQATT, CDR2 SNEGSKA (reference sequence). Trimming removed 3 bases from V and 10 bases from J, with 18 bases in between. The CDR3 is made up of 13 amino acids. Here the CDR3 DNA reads TGCAGTGCTAGTGGGACTGCGATAAGAAGCCAGTACTTC. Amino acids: CSASGTAIRSQYF.

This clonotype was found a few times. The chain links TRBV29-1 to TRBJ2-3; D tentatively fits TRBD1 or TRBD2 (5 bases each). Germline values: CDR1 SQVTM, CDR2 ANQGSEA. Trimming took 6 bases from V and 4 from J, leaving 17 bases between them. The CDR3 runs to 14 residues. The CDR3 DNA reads TGCAGCGTGAGGGGTATTGTGCCGGCAGATACGCAGTATTTT. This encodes CSVRGIVPADTQYF.

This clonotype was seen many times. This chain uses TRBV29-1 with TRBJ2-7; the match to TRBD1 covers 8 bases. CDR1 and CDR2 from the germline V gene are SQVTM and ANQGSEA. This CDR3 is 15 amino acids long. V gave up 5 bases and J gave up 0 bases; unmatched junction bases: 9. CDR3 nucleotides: TGCAGCGTTAAAACGGGACAGGCGAGCTCCTACGAGCAGTACTTC. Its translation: CSVKTGQASSYEQYF.

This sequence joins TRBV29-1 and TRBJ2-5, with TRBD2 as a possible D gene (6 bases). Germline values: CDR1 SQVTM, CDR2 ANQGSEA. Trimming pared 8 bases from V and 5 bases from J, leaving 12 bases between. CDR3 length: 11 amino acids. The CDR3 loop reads CSFRDSETQYF. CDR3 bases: TGCAGCTTCAGGGACTCCGAGACCCAGTACTTC.

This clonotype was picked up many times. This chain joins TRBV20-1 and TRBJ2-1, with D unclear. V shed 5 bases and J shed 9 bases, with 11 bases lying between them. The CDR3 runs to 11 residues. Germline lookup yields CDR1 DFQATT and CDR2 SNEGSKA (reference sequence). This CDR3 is CSAGKRGEQFF. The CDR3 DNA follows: TGCAGTGCTGGGAAACGTGGTGAGCAGTTCTTC.

CDR3 sequence: CSATWRTSGRSSYNEQFF. The CDR3 DNA is TGCAGTGCCACGTGGAGGACTAGCGGGAGAAGCTCCTACAATGAGCAGTTCTTC. The chain employs TRBV20-1 and TRBJ2-1; 13 bases agree with TRBD2. CDR1 and CDR2 (germline): DFQATT, SNEGSKA (reference sequence). The V gene end was trimmed by 6 bases and the J gene end by 0 bases; junction bases not matched to a gene: 11. The CDR3 is 18 amino acids.

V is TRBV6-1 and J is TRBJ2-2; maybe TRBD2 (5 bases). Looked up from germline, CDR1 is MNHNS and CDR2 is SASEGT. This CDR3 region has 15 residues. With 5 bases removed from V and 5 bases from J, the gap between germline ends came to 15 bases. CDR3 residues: CASSQPEGGTGELFF. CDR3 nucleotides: TGTGCCAGCAGTCAACCTGAAGGCGGGACCGGGGAGCTGTTTTTT.

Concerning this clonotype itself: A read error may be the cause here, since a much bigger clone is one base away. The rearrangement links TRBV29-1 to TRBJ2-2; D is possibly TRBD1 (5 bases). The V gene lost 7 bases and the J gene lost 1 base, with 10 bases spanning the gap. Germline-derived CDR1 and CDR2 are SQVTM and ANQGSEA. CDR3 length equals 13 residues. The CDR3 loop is CSADGQNTGELFF. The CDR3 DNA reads TGCAGCGCCGACGGACAGAACACCGGGGAGCTGTTTTTT.

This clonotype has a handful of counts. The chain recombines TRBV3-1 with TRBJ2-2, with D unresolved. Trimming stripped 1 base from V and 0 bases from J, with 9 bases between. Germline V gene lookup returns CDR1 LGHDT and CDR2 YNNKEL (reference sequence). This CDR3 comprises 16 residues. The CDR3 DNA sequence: TGTGCCAGCAGCCAAGGGGGTTTTCCGAACACCGGGGAGCTGTTTTTT. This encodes CASSQGGFPNTGELFF.